This T cell receptor beta chain was captured by sequencing in a study of blood T cell repertoires in COVID-19. The V gene end was trimmed by 4 bases and the J gene end by 7 bases; junction bases not matched to a gene: 5. The CDR3 length is 15 residues. Germline CDR1 KGHDR, CDR2 SFDVKD. Clones were sequenced by immunoSEQ multiplex PCR, and TCRdb holds only the in-frame ones, with some missing. This sample has 140,000 or so clones, with approximately 80% found just once. The receptor's source is an older woman with acute or convalescent COVID-19. The sequenced sample consisted of peripheral blood. The gene calls are TRBV24-1 and TRBJ2-2; 10 nucleotides align to TRBD2. Here the CDR3 reads CATSETSGFGGELFF. The DNA for the CDR3 is TGTGCCACCAGTGAGACTAGCGGGTTCGGCGGGGAGCTGTTTTTT.